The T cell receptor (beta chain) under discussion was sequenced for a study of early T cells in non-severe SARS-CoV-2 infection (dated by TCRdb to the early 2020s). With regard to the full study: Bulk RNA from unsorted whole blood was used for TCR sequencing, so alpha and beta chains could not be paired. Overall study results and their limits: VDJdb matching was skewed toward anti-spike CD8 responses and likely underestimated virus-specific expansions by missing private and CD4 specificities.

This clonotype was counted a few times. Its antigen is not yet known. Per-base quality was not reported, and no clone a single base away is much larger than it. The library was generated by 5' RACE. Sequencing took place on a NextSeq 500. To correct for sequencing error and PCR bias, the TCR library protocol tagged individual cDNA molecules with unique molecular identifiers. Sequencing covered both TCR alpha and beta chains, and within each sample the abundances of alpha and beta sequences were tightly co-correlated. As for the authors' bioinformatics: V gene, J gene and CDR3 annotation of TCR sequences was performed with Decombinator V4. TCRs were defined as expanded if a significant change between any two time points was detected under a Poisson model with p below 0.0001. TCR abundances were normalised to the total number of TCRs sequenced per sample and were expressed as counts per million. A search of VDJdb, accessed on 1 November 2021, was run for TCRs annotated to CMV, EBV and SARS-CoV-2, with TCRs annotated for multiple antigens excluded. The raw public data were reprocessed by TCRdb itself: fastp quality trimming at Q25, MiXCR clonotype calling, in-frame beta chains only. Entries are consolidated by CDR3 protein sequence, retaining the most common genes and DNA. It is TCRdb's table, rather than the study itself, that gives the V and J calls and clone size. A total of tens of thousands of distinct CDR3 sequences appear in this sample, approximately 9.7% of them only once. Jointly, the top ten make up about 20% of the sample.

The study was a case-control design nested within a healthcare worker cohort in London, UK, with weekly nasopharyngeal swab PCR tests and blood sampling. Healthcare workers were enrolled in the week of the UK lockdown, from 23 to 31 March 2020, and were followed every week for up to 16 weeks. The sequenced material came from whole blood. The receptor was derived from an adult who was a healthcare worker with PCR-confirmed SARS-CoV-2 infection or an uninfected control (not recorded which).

The CDR3 in this case is CASSQRGHKADTQYF. Here is the DNA: TGTGCCAGCAGCCAGCGGGGGCATAAGGCAGATACGCAGTATTTT. This chain joins TRBV7-8 to TRBJ2-3; the central 8 bases match TRBD2. V and J are trimmed by 5 bases and 4 bases, and the gene matches miss 8 bases of the junction. From the cysteine up to the phenylalanine, the CDR3 has a length of 15 residues. CDR3 DNA is the only sequence kept; it has 45 bases, read in frame from the first base. CDR1 and CDR2 are read off the germline V gene as SGHVS and FQNEAQ.